The source of this T cell receptor beta chain is a study of glioma-infiltrating T cells after dendritic cell vaccination. The V end lost 4 bases, the J end lost 0 bases, and 10 bases lay between the germline ends. Per germline, CDR1 MNHEY and CDR2 SVGAGI. The CDR3 consists of 14 residues. Input was roughly 2.2 ug genomic DNA, or all available if less. Clones were read by immunoSEQ multiplex PCR, and TCRdb kept only the in-frame ones, dropping some. The sample has about 82,000 clones, 70% to 90% seen once. This receptor was taken from a human donor with glioblastoma. Sequencing was performed on blood, taken before dendritic cell vaccination. The chain has TRBV6-5 and TRBJ2-7; possibly TRBD1 for D (6 bases). Here the CDR3 reads CASSLTGSSYEQYF. The CDR3 nucleotides are TGTGCCAGCAGTTTAACAGGGAGCTCCTACGAGCAGTACTTC.